Listed below are T cell receptor beta chains from one sample, sequenced in a study of CD8 T cells in Susac syndrome. MiXCR, applied by TCRdb to the immunoSEQ multiplex PCR reads, yields one record per CDR3 protein. Among about 100,000 distinct CDR3 sequences listed, over 85% were seen once. The source material was CD8+ T cells from PBMCs. The origin of the receptors is a human donor in good health. Each CDR3 is given with its conserved first and last residue. D genes are given only for firm matches. Clone sizes are given selectively: once, few, many, or a class where the clone is expanded.

cdr3_aa cdr3_nt d_call v_call clone_size j_call
CASSLRAPGTPYQETQYF TGCGCCAGCAGCCTGAGGGCCCCCGGGACACCGTACCAAGAGACCCAGTACTTC NA TRBV5-1 NA TRBJ2-5
CASSHPQGNGNQPQHF TGCGCCAGCAGCCATCCACAGGGGAACGGCAATCAGCCCCAGCATTTT TRBD1 TRBV4-1 NA TRBJ1-5
CASSQDLSGGASTDTQYF TGTGCCAGCAGCCAAGATCTTAGCGGGGGTGCTAGCACAGATACGCAGTATTTT TRBD2 TRBV3-1 NA TRBJ2-3
CASSPQGQGRSPLHF TGTGCCAGCAGCCCCCAGGGACAGGGTCGCTCACCCCTCCACTTT TRBD1 TRBV3-1 NA TRBJ1-6
CSVGFKVDEAFF TGCAGCGTTGGCTTCAAGGTTGATGAAGCTTTCTTT NA TRBV29-1 NA TRBJ1-1
CASKRVNTGELFF TGTGCCAGCAAAAGGGTGAACACCGGGGAGCTGTTTTTT NA TRBV6-5 once TRBJ2-2
CASSLYGGTKNIQYF TGCGCCAGCAGCTTGTATGGTGGGACCAAAAACATTCAGTACTTC NA TRBV5-1 NA TRBJ2-4
CASSESVGGGLYGNTIYF TGTGCCAGCAGTGAATCGGTAGGAGGGGGGCTGTACGGAAACACCATATATTTT NA TRBV25-1 NA TRBJ1-3
CASSYPIMECEQYF TGTGCCAGCAGTTACCCTATTATGGAGTGCGAGCAGTACTTC NA TRBV6-5 NA TRBJ2-7
CASSQGLGNSPLHF TGTGCCAGCAGCCAGGGGTTGGGAAATTCACCCCTCCACTTT NA TRBV13 once TRBJ1-6
CASSPGTGVNQPQHF TGTGCCAGCTCACCCGGGACAGGGGTAAATCAGCCCCAGCATTTT TRBD1 TRBV18 few TRBJ1-5
CSAGSGTTNEKLFF TGCAGTGCAGGGTCAGGGACAACTAATGAAAAACTGTTTTTT NA TRBV20-1 NA TRBJ1-4
CSVYDYEQYF TGCAGCGTTTACGACTACGAGCAGTACTTC NA TRBV29-1 few TRBJ2-7
CASSSLAESSYEQYF TGTGCCAGCAGCTCCCTAGCGGAGAGCTCCTACGAGCAGTACTTC TRBD2 TRBV6-2/TRBV6-3 NA TRBJ2-7
CASRSPGQAYEQYF TGTGCCAGCAGGTCCCCCGGCCAGGCCTACGAGCAGTACTTC NA TRBV7-9 NA TRBJ2-7
CSVLLTPSYEQYF TGCAGCGTTCTCCTGACACCCTCCTACGAGCAGTACTTC NA TRBV29-1 NA TRBJ2-7
CASSLRTVGDEKLFF TGTGCCAGCAGCTTACGGACCGTAGGGGACGAAAAACTGTTTTTT NA TRBV13 NA TRBJ1-4
CASSLGRGYNEQFF TGTGCCAGCAGCTTAGGAAGGGGGTACAATGAGCAGTTCTTC NA TRBV13 NA TRBJ2-1
CASRPAGTGVNTEAFF TGTGCCAGCAGGCCCGCCGGGACAGGGGTGAACACTGAAGCTTTCTTT TRBD1 TRBV14 NA TRBJ1-1
CAWIKPGGTEAFF TGTGCCTGGATTAAACCGGGGGGGACTGAAGCTTTCTTT NA TRBV30 NA TRBJ1-1
CASSDAGGSEQFF TGTGCCAGCAGTGACGCAGGGGGAAGCGAGCAGTTCTTC TRBD1 TRBV6-1 NA TRBJ2-1
CASRRTGVNTEAFF TGTGCCAGTAGGAGGACAGGGGTGAACACTGAAGCTTTCTTT TRBD1 TRBV19 few TRBJ1-1
CATSSGTGYGYTF TGTGCCACCAGTTCCGGGACAGGCTATGGCTACACCTTC TRBD1 TRBV24-1 NA TRBJ1-2
CASSPSGSSYEQYF TGTGCCAGCAGTCCCTCGGGGTCGTCCTACGAGCAGTACTTC NA TRBV6-5 NA TRBJ2-7
CASSYSRSGYEQYF TGTGCCAGCAGTTACTCTCGGTCAGGCTACGAGCAGTACTTC NA TRBV6-6 NA TRBJ2-7
CASRLLHFTEINQPQHF TGTGCCAGCAGGCTACTCCACTTCACAGAAATCAATCAGCCCCAGCATTTT NA TRBV6-5 NA TRBJ1-5
CASSPQNQGLRDEQYF TGTGCCAGCAGCCCGCAAAATCAGGGGTTGCGAGACGAGCAGTACTTC NA TRBV5-6 NA TRBJ2-7
CASSLGLAPQYF TGTGCCAGCAGCTTGGGTTTAGCGCCTCAGTACTTC NA TRBV5-4 NA TRBJ2-4
CASSPQGGNSNQPQHF TGTGCCAGCAGCCCTCAAGGGGGGAATAGCAATCAGCCCCAGCATTTT NA TRBV7-9 NA TRBJ1-5
CASSLSLDKVWYEQYF TGTGCCAGCAGTTTATCGTTGGACAAGGTATGGTACGAGCAGTACTTC NA TRBV27 once TRBJ2-7
CASSLAGEGTEAFF TGTGCCAGCAGCTTAGCAGGGGAGGGTACTGAAGCTTTCTTT NA TRBV7-9 NA TRBJ1-1
CASSPPGSGYTF TGTGCCAGCTCACCCCCTGGAAGTGGCTACACCTTC NA TRBV18 NA TRBJ1-2
CSAEGGMNTEAFF TGCAGCGCCGAGGGCGGAATGAACACTGAAGCTTTCTTT NA TRBV29-1 few TRBJ1-1
CASSFFGQPMTDTQYF TGTGCCAGCAGTTTTTTTGGTCAGCCGATGACAGATACGCAGTATTTT NA TRBV12-3/TRBV12-4 NA TRBJ2-3
CASSLLVRQETQYF TGTGCCAGCAGCTTATTAGTTAGACAAGAGACCCAGTACTTC NA TRBV7-9 NA TRBJ2-5
CASSHRAGGTDTQYF TGCGCCAGCAGCCACCGGGCGGGGGGCACAGATACGCAGTATTTT TRBD2 TRBV4-1 NA TRBJ2-3
CASSFLAGGPRETDTQYF TGTGCCAGCAGTTTCCTAGCGGGGGGGCCCCGTGAGACAGATACGCAGTATTTT TRBD2 TRBV12-3/TRBV12-4 NA TRBJ2-3
CASSYAGTEAFF TGTGCCAGCAGTTACGCGGGAACTGAAGCTTTCTTT NA TRBV6-5 few TRBJ1-1
CSVEGQSQGYTF TGCAGCGTTGAAGGACAGTCCCAGGGCTACACCTTC NA TRBV29-1 NA TRBJ1-2
CASSNEGSYNEQFF TGCGCCAGCAGCAACGAGGGCTCCTACAATGAGCAGTTCTTC NA TRBV5-1 NA TRBJ2-1
CASSLEGADTQYF TGTGCCAGCAGCCTGGAGGGGGCAGATACGCAGTATTTT NA TRBV7-9 NA TRBJ2-3
CASSLGTGRETQYF TGTGCCAGCAGCTTAGGGACAGGGCGAGAGACCCAGTACTTC TRBD1 TRBV13 NA TRBJ2-5
CAWSLMPVMNTEAFF TGTGCCTGGAGCCTCATGCCGGTCATGAACACTGAAGCTTTCTTT NA TRBV30 NA TRBJ1-1
CASSGGDEQFF TGTGCCAGCAGCGGTGGGGATGAGCAGTTCTTC NA TRBV9 once TRBJ2-1
CASTFPLGHANTEAFF TGTGCCAGCACCTTCCCTTTGGGACATGCGAACACTGAAGCTTTCTTT NA TRBV13 NA TRBJ1-1
CAIKRDRGAMNTEAFF TGTGCCATCAAGAGGGACAGGGGGGCTATGAACACTGAAGCTTTCTTT TRBD1 TRBV10-3 once TRBJ1-1
CATSDPHTGETQYF TGTGCCACCAGTGACCCACACACGGGGGAGACCCAGTACTTC NA TRBV24-1 NA TRBJ2-5
CASSHRTGGLNSPLHF TGCGCCAGCAGCCATAGGACAGGGGGCCTGAATTCACCCCTCCACTTT TRBD1 TRBV4-1 NA TRBJ1-6
CASTLGSTDTQYF TGTGCCAGCACCCTAGGGAGCACAGATACGCAGTATTTT NA TRBV5-6 NA TRBJ2-3
CATRGARDTIYF TGTGCCACCCGAGGGGCCCGAGACACCATATATTTT NA TRBV13 NA TRBJ1-3
CASSQSRTGAQETQYF TGCGCCAGCAGCCAGTCCCGGACAGGGGCCCAGGAGACCCAGTACTTC TRBD1 TRBV4-1 once TRBJ2-5
CASSLVRAGEAFF TGTGCCAGCAGCTTGGTAAGGGCTGGTGAAGCTTTCTTT NA TRBV5-6 NA TRBJ1-1
CASSLSPHDGYTF TGTGCCAGCAGCCTCAGTCCCCACGATGGCTACACCTTC NA TRBV6-5 NA TRBJ1-2
CASSSGQANNYGYTF TGTGCCAGCAGCTCAGGACAGGCGAATAACTATGGCTACACCTTC TRBD1 TRBV7-8 NA TRBJ1-2
CASSQDRKRANTGELFF TGCGCCAGCAGCCAAGATCGGAAGCGGGCGAACACCGGGGAGCTGTTTTTT NA TRBV4-1 NA TRBJ2-2
CASSTGTGGYEQYF TGTGCCAGCAGTACCGGGACAGGGGGCTACGAGCAGTACTTC TRBD1 TRBV12-3/TRBV12-4 NA TRBJ2-7
CASSQDRTGSETQYF TGTGCCAGCAGCCAAGATCGAACAGGGTCGGAGACCCAGTACTTC NA TRBV3-1 NA TRBJ2-5
CASSPRRLVSEQYF TGTGCCAGCAGCCCTAGACGACTAGTCTCCGAGCAGTACTTC NA TRBV3-1 once TRBJ2-7
CASSSTADSYEQYF TGTGCCAGCAGCTCGACAGCGGACTCCTACGAGCAGTACTTC NA TRBV6-4 NA TRBJ2-7